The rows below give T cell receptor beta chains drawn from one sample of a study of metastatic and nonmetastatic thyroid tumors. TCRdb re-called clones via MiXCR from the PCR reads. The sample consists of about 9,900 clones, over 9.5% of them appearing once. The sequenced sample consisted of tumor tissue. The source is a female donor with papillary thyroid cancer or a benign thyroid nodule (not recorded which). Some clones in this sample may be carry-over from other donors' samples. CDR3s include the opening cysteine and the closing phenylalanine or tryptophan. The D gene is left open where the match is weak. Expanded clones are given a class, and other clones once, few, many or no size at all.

DNA: TGCAGTGCTAGAGTCCCCCCGACTAGCGGCTCCTACAATGAGCAGTTCTTC
CDR3: CSARVPPTSGSYNEQFF
D: TRBD2
J: TRBJ2-1
size: many
V: TRBV20-1

DNA: TGTGCCAGCAGCTTAGGGGAGTTATTCTACAATGAGCAGTTCTTC
CDR3: CASSLGELFYNEQFF
D: .
J: TRBJ2-1
size: many
V: TRBV7-9

DNA: TGTGCCGGCTCCCAGCGGGAGTCCTACAATGAGCAGTTCTTC
CDR3: CAGSQRESYNEQFF
D: TRBD2
J: TRBJ2-1
size: medium-sized
V: TRBV2

DNA: TGTGCCAGCAGCTCCTTCCTAACCGGGGATGGGTGGACTAATGAAAAACTGTTTTTT
CDR3: CASSSFLTGDGWTNEKLFF
D: .
J: TRBJ1-4
size: many
V: TRBV5-6

DNA: TGCGCCAGCAGCTCCCGGGGACTACCCACAGATACGCAGTATTTT
CDR3: CASSSRGLPTDTQYF
D: TRBD2
J: TRBJ2-3
size: many
V: TRBV4-1

DNA: TGTGCCAGCAGCCCCGGTGGGTCCGGGGAGCTGTTTTTT
CDR3: CASSPGGSGELFF
D: .
J: TRBJ2-2
size: .
V: TRBV3-1

DNA: TGCAGTGCTATTAGGGGCGATGGGGTTTCTGGCACCGGGGAGCTGTTTTTT
CDR3: CSAIRGDGVSGTGELFF
D: .
J: TRBJ2-2
size: many
V: TRBV20-1

DNA: TGTGCCACCAGCAGGAGAGAGGTAGCGGGAGGGGATACGCAGTATTTT
CDR3: CATSRREVAGGDTQYF
D: TRBD2
J: TRBJ2-3
size: medium-sized
V: TRBV15

DNA: TGTGCCAGCAGCCAGACTAGCGTGATCACAGATACGCAGTATTTT
CDR3: CASSQTSVITDTQYF
D: TRBD2
J: TRBJ2-3
size: few
V: TRBV11-2

DNA: TGTGCCAGCAGCCAACCAGGGACAGGGGTCGGCAATTCACCCCTCCACTTT
CDR3: CASSQPGTGVGNSPLHF
D: TRBD1
J: TRBJ1-6
size: many
V: TRBV3-1

DNA: TGTGCCAGCAGTGAATCTGTAGCGGGAATGTCCACAGATACGCAGTATTTT
CDR3: CASSESVAGMSTDTQYF
D: TRBD2
J: TRBJ2-3
size: medium-sized
V: TRBV6-1

DNA: TGTGCCAGCAGCGACAGGCGTGAAGCTTTCTTT
CDR3: CASSDRREAFF
D: .
J: TRBJ1-1
size: medium-sized
V: TRBV6-1

DNA: TGTGCCAGCAGCCACACCCGGAGGGGAATTATGAACACTGAAGCTTTCTTT
CDR3: CASSHTRRGIMNTEAFF
D: .
J: TRBJ1-1
size: medium-sized
V: TRBV27

DNA: TGTGCCAGCAGTTCCCCGGGCAGCCGGGGGTCCGGGGAGCTGTTTTTT
CDR3: CASSSPGSRGSGELFF
D: .
J: TRBJ2-2
size: medium-sized
V: TRBV28

DNA: TGTGCCAGCAGCGCCAGACGGACTAGCCTCTACAATGAGCAGTTCTTC
CDR3: CASSARRTSLYNEQFF
D: TRBD2
J: TRBJ2-1
size: many
V: TRBV7-8

DNA: TGTGCCAGCAGCCAAGTTCCCCGCGGGGGGGCCTTTGAGCAGTTCTTC
CDR3: CASSQVPRGGAFEQFF
D: TRBD2
J: TRBJ2-1
size: few
V: TRBV3-1

DNA: TGCAGTGCTAGAGATCCCCCAACTACTGGCTACACCTTC
CDR3: CSARDPPTTGYTF
D: .
J: TRBJ1-2
size: few
V: TRBV20-1

DNA: TGTGCCAGTAAAAGCGGGCCCTACAATGAGCAGTTCTTC
CDR3: CASKSGPYNEQFF
D: .
J: TRBJ2-1
size: medium-sized
V: TRBV19

DNA: TGTGCCAGCAGTTTATACGGGGGAGGCTTTAGAGGCTACACCTTC
CDR3: CASSLYGGGFRGYTF
D: .
J: TRBJ1-2
size: medium-sized
V: TRBV28

DNA: TGCGCCAGCAGCCATATCACCAGCTCCTACAATGAGCAGTTCTTC
CDR3: CASSHITSSYNEQFF
D: .
J: TRBJ2-1
size: many
V: TRBV4-1

DNA: TGTGCCAGCAGTTACTCGGCAGCGGGGGCGCCGGGTGAGCAGTTCTTC
CDR3: CASSYSAAGAPGEQFF
D: TRBD2
J: TRBJ2-1
size: .
V: TRBV6-5

DNA: TGTGCCAGCAGCGCGGGACTTCCTAAAGCCTACGAGCAGTACTTC
CDR3: CASSAGLPKAYEQYF
D: .
J: TRBJ2-7
size: many
V: TRBV9

DNA: TGCAGTGCTACCGGGACAGGGTTGTTTGGCAATCAGCCCCAGCATTTT
CDR3: CSATGTGLFGNQPQHF
D: TRBD1
J: TRBJ1-5
size: many
V: TRBV20-1

DNA: TGCAGTGCTATCTACTCCAGCAACCGGCGGGAGAATGAGCAGTTCTTC
CDR3: CSAIYSSNRRENEQFF
D: TRBD2
J: TRBJ2-1
size: .
V: TRBV20-1

DNA: TGTGCCAGCAGTTTACGGGCAGGGGCTAGCACAGATACGCAGTATTTT
CDR3: CASSLRAGASTDTQYF
D: .
J: TRBJ2-3
size: medium-sized
V: TRBV27

DNA: TGTGCCAGCAGGGGACAGGGCGGGATTTTCGAGCAGTACTTC
CDR3: CASRGQGGIFEQYF
D: TRBD1
J: TRBJ2-7
size: large
V: TRBV6-1

DNA: TGCAGTGCTAGGCGGGGGGCTTCTTATGGCTACACCTTC
CDR3: CSARRGASYGYTF
D: .
J: TRBJ1-2
size: medium-sized
V: TRBV20-1

DNA: TGTGCCAGCAGTGAGGGGCCGGGACAGGACTACGAGCAGTACTTC
CDR3: CASSEGPGQDYEQYF
D: TRBD1
J: TRBJ2-7
size: .
V: TRBV6-1

DNA: TGTGCCAGCACCTGGGACGGTAAGGGAAAACTGTTTTTT
CDR3: CASTWDGKGKLFF
D: .
J: TRBJ1-4
size: medium-sized
V: TRBV2

DNA: TGTGCCAGCAGTCCGCAGGGGGGCGGGGAGCTGTTTTTT
CDR3: CASSPQGGGELFF
D: .
J: TRBJ2-2
size: .
V: TRBV27

DNA: TGCAGTGCTACAGGAGATGTGCGGGCACAAGAGACCCAGTACTTC
CDR3: CSATGDVRAQETQYF
D: .
J: TRBJ2-5
size: many
V: TRBV20-1

DNA: TGTGCCAGTAGTCCGCCCGGGGACACCCGAGACTCACCCCTCCACTTT
CDR3: CASSPPGDTRDSPLHF
D: .
J: TRBJ1-6
size: few
V: TRBV19

DNA: TGTGCCAGCAGTGAACAGGATAACTCACCCCTCCACTTT
CDR3: CASSEQDNSPLHF
D: .
J: TRBJ1-6
size: many
V: TRBV2